These 5 T cell receptor beta chains came from one sample sequenced in a study of blood T cell repertoires in COVID-19. TCRdb keeps only in-frame clones here, not all; method: immunoSEQ multiplex PCR. The sample lists approximately 400,000 clones, more than 75% seen once, with 0.85% to 1.3% in the top ten. The sequenced sample was peripheral blood. These receptors all come from a human donor with acute or convalescent COVID-19. The donor label of this sample is uncertain.

The chain is built from TRBV13 and TRBJ2-1; possibly TRBD2 for D (5 bases). Germline lookup yields CDR1 PRHDT and CDR2 FYEKMQ (reference sequence). The CDR3 covers 16 residues. V was pared by 5 bases and J by 2 bases, with 16 bases between. In DNA, the CDR3 is TGTGCCAGCAGCCACGGGATCGGGCAGACCTACAATGAGCAGTTCTTC. It yields the protein CASSHGIGQTYNEQFF.

The chain is built from TRBV30 and TRBJ1-5, with TRBD1 matching over 7 bases. V was clipped by 3 bases and J by 4 bases; unmatched bases: 6. This CDR3 region has 14 residues. Germline CDR1 is GTSNPN and CDR2 is SVGIG (reference sequence). Here the CDR3 reads CAWSQNRGNQPQHF. The CDR3 nucleotides are TGTGCCTGGAGCCAGAACAGGGGTAATCAGCCCCAGCATTTT. Combining the CDR3 with reference TRBV30 and TRBJ1-5 gives the whole variable domain SQTIHQWPATLVQPVGSPLSLECTVEGTSNPNLYWYRQAAGRGLQLLFYSVGIGQISSEVPQNLSASRPQDRQFILSSKKLLLSDSGFYLCAWSQNRGNQPQHFGDGTRLSIL.

The chain combines TRBV6-5 with TRBJ1-1; no firm D call. This CDR3 is built from 13 residues. Trimming shortened V by 4 bases and J by 0 bases, and 6 bases separated the two germline ends. CDR1 and CDR2 from the germline V gene are MNHEY and SVGAGI. This CDR3 reads CASSWRVNTEAFF. CDR3 bases: TGTGCCAGCAGTTGGAGGGTGAACACTGAAGCTTTCTTT.

Worth noting for this clone: The same CDR3 also results from other DNA sequences found in this sample. The chain uses TRBV18 and TRBJ2-1, with TRBD1 matching 7 bases. V shed 3 bases and J 5 bases; nucleotides not matched to a gene: 4. This CDR3 has 14 residues. Germline V gene lookup returns CDR1 KGHSH and CDR2 LQKENI. CDR3 nucleotide sequence: TGTGCCAGCTCACCTGGTACAGGGGACAATGAGCAGTTCTTC. Translated, it gives CASSPGTGDNEQFF.

The J gene is TRBJ2-7, the V gene TRBV2; D is undetermined. This CDR3 is 12 amino acids long. From germline, CDR1 is SNHLY and CDR2 FYNNEI. Deletions cut 7 bases from V and 3 bases from J, with 10 bases between. The chain's CDR3 is CASMRVHYEQYF. The CDR3 DNA reads TGTGCCAGCATGAGAGTCCACTACGAGCAGTACTTC.